This T cell receptor (beta chain) stems from a study of control samples from healthy donors and cancer patients. Generated by immunoSEQ multiplex PCR, the TCRdb table keeps only in-frame clones and is missing some. The top ten clones hold 1.5% to 2% of a sample with about 55,000 clones, 95% to 97% of them seen once. Germline V gives CDR1 LNHDA, CDR2 SQIVND (reference sequence). After removal of 6 bases from V and 2 bases from J, the junction contained 1 base not matched to a gene. The CDR3 is made up of 13 amino acids. The TCR comes from a woman aged 25-40 years in good health. Sequences were obtained from blood. This chain links TRBV19 with TRBJ1-3; 7 bases fit TRBD1. The CDR3 sequence is CASSGTAGNTIYF. DNA of the CDR3: TGTGCCAGTAGCGGGACAGCTGGAAACACCATATATTTT.